Described below is a single T cell receptor beta chain sequence and its context. As yet, its antigen is unknown. These data come from a study of shared clonotypes between healthy human individuals. CD45RO-negative cells were positively selected for CCR7, leaving out terminally differentiated effector memory CD45RA+ cells. The assay used deep level. TCRdb's copy holds only in-frame clones and misses some; the assay was immunoSEQ multiplex PCR. The sample gives approximately 840,000 clones, 96% of which show up once; about 0.25% is in the top ten. Broader study findings: The small donor group covered limited genetic and exposure diversity.

The material sequenced was naive CD8+ T cells sorted from blood. This sequence was found in a man younger than 45 in good health.

In nucleotides, the CDR3 is TGTGCCAGCAGCCTCACTGTGGGCCCCGCCGATTCGCAGTATTTT. This encodes CASSLTVGPADSQYF. V and J are TRBV7-6 and TRBJ2-3; D is ambiguous. Germline loops: CDR1 SGHVS, CDR2 FNYEAQ. This CDR3 region has 15 residues. With 5 bases removed from V and 10 bases from J, the gap between germline ends came to 22 bases.